This entry concerns a single T cell receptor (beta chain). Stated treatment: oral pan-JAK inhibitor, 5-10 mg twice daily. Germline V CDR1 and CDR2: SEHNR, FQNEAQ (reference sequence). The CDR3 is 13 residues long. V was shortened by 3 bases and J by 4 bases, with 9 bases between the two germline ends. This sample is part of a study of CD8+ T cells in alopecia areata. Study as a whole: Treated patients were dosed with oral tofacitinib, taking 5 to 10 mg twice daily.

Extracted from the samples, RNA was reverse transcribed into cDNA to serve as the sequencing template. The data were produced by immunoSEQ multiplex PCR, yet TCRdb's version contains in-frame clones alone and is incomplete. There are around 100,000 clones in the sample; approximately 55% occur only once, and more than 3% lies in the top ten. Sequencing used CD4+ T cells sorted from blood, obtained at week 24, from a patient treated with tofacitinib. The sequence was obtained from a human donor with alopecia areata. The V gene is TRBV7-9, the J gene TRBJ2-5; TRBD2 is a possible D gene (6 bases). CDR3 coding DNA: TGTGCCAGCAGCTTGTTGGAGGGAGAGACCCAGTACTTC. It is translated as CASSLLEGETQYF.